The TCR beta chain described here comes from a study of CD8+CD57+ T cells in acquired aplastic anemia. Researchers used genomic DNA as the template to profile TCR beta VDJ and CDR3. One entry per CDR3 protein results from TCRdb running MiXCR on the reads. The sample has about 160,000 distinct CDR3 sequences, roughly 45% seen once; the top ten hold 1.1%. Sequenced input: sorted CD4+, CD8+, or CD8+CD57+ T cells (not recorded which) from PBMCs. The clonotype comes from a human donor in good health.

CDR3 region: CASSEGGTEQFF. In nucleotides, the CDR3 is TGCGCCAGCAGTGAAGGCGGGACAGAGCAGTTCTTC. This sequence joins TRBV10-2 and TRBJ2-1; the D gene could be TRBD1 or TRBD2 (6 bases each). The CDR3 spans 12 residues. Trimming took 3 bases from V and 10 from J, leaving 10 bases between them. Germline V CDR1 and CDR2: WSHSY, SAAADI.